This entry concerns a single T cell receptor beta chain. Sequenced by immunoSEQ multiplex PCR; TCRdb stores in-frame clones only, minus some. Among over 150,000 clones listed, 85% to 95% were seen once. The data derive from a study of T cell responses to AZD1222 COVID-19 vaccine. V lost 5 bases to trimming and J lost 1 base, with 12 bases between them. Germline CDR1 is MNHEY and CDR2 is SVGEGT. This CDR3 contains 15 residues. The chain couples TRBV6-2 or TRBV6-3 to TRBJ1-5; a weak D match, TRBD1 (6 bases). The receptor comes from an adult who received the MenACWY meningococcal vaccine as a control. Sequencing used peripheral blood, obtained 28 days after the second dose of the MenACWY control vaccine. In nucleotides, the CDR3 is TGTGCCAGCAGTCGACTCCAGGGGAGCAATCAGCCCCAGCATTTT. Protein: CASSRLQGSNQPQHF.